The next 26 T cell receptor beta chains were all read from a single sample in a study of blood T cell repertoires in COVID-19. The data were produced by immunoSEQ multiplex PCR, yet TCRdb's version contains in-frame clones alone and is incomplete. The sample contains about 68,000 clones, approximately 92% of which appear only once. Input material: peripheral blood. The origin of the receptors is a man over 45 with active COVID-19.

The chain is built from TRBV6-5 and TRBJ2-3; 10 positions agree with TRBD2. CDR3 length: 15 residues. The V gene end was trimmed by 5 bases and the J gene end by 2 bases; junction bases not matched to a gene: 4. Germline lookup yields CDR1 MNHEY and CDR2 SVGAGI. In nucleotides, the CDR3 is TGTGCCAGCAGTCGGCTAGCGGGGGCCACAGATACGCAGTATTTT. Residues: CASSRLAGATDTQYF.

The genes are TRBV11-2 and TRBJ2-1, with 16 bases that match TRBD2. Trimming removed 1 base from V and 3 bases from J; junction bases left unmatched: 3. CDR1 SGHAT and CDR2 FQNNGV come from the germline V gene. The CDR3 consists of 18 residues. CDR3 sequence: CASSLVGLAGGFYNEQFF. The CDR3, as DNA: TGTGCCAGCAGCTTAGTGGGACTAGCGGGGGGGTTCTACAATGAGCAGTTCTTC.

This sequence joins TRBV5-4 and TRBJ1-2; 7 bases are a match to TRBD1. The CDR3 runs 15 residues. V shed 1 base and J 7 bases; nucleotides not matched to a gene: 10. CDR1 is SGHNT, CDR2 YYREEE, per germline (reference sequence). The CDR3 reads CASSLSSQGDGGYTF. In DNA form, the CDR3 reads TGTGCCAGCAGCTTGAGTAGCCAGGGGGATGGTGGCTACACCTTC.

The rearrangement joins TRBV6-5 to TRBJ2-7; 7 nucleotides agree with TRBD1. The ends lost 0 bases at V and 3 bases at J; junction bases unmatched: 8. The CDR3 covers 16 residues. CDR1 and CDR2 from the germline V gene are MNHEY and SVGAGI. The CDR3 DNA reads TGTGCCAGCAGTTACTCGGACAGGCCCCGATTCTACGAGCAGTACTTC. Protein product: CASSYSDRPRFYEQYF.

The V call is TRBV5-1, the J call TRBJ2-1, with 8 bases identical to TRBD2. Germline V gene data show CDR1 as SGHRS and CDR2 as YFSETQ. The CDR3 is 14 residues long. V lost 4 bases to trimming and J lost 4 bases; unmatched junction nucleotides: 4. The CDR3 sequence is CASSASGGYNEQFF. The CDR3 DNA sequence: TGCGCCAGCAGCGCAAGCGGGGGATACAATGAGCAGTTCTTC.

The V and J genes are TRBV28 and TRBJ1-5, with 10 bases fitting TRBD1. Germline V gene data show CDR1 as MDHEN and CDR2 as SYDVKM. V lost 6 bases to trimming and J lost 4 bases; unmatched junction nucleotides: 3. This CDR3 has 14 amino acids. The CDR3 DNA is TGTGCCAGCAGCTGGACAGGGGGGAATCAGCCCCAGCATTTT. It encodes CASSWTGGNQPQHF.

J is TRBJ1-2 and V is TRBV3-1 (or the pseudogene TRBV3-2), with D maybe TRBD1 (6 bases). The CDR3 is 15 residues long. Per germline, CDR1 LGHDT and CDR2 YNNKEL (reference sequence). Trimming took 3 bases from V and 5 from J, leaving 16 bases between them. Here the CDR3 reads CASSQAGTRAYGYTF. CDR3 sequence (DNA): TGTGCCAGCAGCCAGGCCGGGACAAGGGCTTATGGCTACACCTTC.

DNA of the CDR3: TGTGCCAGCAATCCACAGTGGATGAACACTGAAGCTTTCTTT. Protein sequence: CASNPQWMNTEAFF. The chain uses TRBV5-8 and TRBJ1-1; D unresolved. Germline V gene sequence: CDR1 SGHTS, CDR2 YDEGEE. The V and J ends lost 6 bases and 0 bases respectively, with 12 bases between them. This CDR3 comprises 14 residues.

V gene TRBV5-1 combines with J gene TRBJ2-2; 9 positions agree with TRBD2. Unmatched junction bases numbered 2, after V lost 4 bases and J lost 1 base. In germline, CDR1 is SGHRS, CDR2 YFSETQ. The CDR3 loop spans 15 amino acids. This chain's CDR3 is CASSPLAGNTGELFF. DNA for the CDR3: TGCGCCAGCAGCCCACTAGCGGGGAACACCGGGGAGCTGTTTTTT.

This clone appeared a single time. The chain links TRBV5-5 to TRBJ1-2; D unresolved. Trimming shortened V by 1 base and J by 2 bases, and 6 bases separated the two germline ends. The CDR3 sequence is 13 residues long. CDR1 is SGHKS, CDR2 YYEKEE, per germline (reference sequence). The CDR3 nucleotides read TGTGCCAGCAGCTTGCGGGTAAACTATGGCTACACCTTC. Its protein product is CASSLRVNYGYTF.

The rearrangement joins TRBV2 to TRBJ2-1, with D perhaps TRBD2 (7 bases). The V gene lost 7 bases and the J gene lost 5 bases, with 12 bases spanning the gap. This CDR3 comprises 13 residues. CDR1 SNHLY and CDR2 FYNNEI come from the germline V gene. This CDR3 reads CASKRDINNEQFF. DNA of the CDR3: TGTGCCAGCAAGCGGGACATTAACAATGAGCAGTTCTTC. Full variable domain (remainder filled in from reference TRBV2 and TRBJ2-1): EPEVTQTPSHQVTQMGQEVILRCVPISNHLYFYWYRQILGQKVEFLVSFYNNEISEKSEIFDDQFSVERPDGSNFTLKIRSTKLEDSAMYFCASKRDINNEQFFGPGTRLTVL.

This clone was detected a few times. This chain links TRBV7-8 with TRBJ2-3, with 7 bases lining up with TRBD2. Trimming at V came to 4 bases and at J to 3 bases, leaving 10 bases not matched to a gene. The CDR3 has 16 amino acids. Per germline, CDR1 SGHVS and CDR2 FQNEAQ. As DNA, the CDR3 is TGTGCCAGCAGCTCCCAAGGGGCGCGGGGGACAGATACGCAGTATTTT. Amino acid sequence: CASSSQGARGTDTQYF. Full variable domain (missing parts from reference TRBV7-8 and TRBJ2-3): GAGVSQSPRYKVAKRGQDVALRCDPISGHVSLFWYQQALGQGPEFLTYFQNEAQLDKSGLPSDRFFAERPEGSVSTLKIQRTQQEDSAVYLCASSSQGARGTDTQYFGPGTRLTVL.

The CDR3 region has the DNA TGTGCCAGCAGCGTAGGTGGCGGGGGTGTCACTGAAGCTTTCTTT. It specifies CASSVGGGGVTEAFF. The J gene is TRBJ1-1, the V gene TRBV9; possibly TRBD1 for D (5 bases). Trimming stripped 0 bases from V and 4 bases from J, with 13 bases between. Germline V gene lookup returns CDR1 SGDLS and CDR2 YYNGEE. The CDR3 sequence is 15 residues long.

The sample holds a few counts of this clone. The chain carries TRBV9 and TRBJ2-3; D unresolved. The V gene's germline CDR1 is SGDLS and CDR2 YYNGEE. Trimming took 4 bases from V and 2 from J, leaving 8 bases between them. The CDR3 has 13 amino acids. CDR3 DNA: TGTGCCAGCAGCTCACACCCCACAGATACGCAGTATTTT. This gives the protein CASSSHPTDTQYF.

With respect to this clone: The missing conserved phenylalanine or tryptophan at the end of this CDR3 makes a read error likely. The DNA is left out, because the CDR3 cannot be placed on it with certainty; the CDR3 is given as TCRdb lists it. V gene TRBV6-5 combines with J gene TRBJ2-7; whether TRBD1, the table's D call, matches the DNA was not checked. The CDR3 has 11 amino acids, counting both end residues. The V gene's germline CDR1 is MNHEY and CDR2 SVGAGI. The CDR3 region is CASSDGTGQQL.

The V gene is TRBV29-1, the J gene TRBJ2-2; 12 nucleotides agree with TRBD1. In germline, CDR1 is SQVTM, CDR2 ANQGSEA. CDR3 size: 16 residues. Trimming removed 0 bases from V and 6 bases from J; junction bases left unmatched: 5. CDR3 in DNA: TGCAGCGTTGAAGACTGGGACAGGGGGCGATCCGGGGAGCTGTTTTTT. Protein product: CSVEDWDRGRSGELFF.

This chain's CDR3 is CASSQGGGANQETQYF. The CDR3 bases are TGTGCCAGCAGCCAAGGGGGAGGGGCGAACCAAGAGACCCAGTACTTC. The chain is built from TRBV3-1 (or the pseudogene TRBV3-2) and TRBJ2-5; the match to TRBD2 covers 7 bases. The V segment lost 1 base and the J segment 0 bases; nucleotides outside the gene matches: 5. Germline loops: CDR1 LGHDT, CDR2 YNNKEL (reference sequence). The CDR3 is 16 amino acids.

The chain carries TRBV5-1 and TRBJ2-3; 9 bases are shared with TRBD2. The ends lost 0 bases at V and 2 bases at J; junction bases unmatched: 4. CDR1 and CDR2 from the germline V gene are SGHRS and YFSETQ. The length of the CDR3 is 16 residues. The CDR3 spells CASSLERGAYTDTQYF. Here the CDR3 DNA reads TGCGCCAGCAGCTTGGAGCGGGGGGCTTACACAGATACGCAGTATTTT.

DNA for the CDR3: TGTGCCAGCAGTGAACTCGGCGGAAAACCTTACGAGCAGTACTTC. Translation gives CASSELGGKPYEQYF. This chain uses TRBV2 with TRBJ2-7, with D uncertain. Germline V lookup: CDR1 SNHLY, CDR2 FYNNEI. The CDR3 has 15 residues. The V and J ends lost 2 bases and 4 bases respectively, with 15 bases between them.

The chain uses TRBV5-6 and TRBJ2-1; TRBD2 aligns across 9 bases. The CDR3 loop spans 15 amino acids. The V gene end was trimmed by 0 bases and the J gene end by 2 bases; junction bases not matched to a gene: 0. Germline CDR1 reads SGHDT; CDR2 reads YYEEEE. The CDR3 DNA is TGTGCCAGCAGCTTGGGCGGGGGGGCCTACAATGAGCAGTTCTTC. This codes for CASSLGGGAYNEQFF.

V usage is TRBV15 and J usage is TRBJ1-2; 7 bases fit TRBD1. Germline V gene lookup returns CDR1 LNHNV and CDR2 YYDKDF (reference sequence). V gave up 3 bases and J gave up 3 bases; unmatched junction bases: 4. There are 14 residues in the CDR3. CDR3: CATSRGTADYGYTF. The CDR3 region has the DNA TGTGCCACCAGCAGGGGGACAGCAGACTATGGCTACACCTTC.

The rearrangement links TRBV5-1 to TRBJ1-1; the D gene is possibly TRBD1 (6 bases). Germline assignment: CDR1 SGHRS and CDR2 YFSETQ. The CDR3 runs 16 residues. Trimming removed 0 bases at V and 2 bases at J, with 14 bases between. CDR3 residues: CASSLGQAWDNTEAFF. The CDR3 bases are TGCGCCAGCAGCTTGGGACAGGCGTGGGATAACACTGAAGCTTTCTTT.

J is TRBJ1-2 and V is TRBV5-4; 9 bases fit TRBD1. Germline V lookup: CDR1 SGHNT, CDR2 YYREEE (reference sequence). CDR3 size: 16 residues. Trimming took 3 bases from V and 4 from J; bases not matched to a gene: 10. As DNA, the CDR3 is TGTGCCAGCAGCTCGGGGGTTACAGGGGGCTTCTATGGCTACACCTTC. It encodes CASSSGVTGGFYGYTF.

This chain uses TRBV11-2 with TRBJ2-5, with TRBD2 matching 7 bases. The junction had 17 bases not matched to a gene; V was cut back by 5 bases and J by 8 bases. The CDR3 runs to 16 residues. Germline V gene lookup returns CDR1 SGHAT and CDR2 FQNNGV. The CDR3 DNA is TGTGCCAGCAGCATAATCAGCGGGGAGAGTGATGTAACCCAGTACTTC. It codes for CASSIISGESDVTQYF. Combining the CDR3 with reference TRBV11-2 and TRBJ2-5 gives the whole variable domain EAGVAQSPRYKIIEKRQSVAFWCNPISGHATLYWYQQILGQGPKLLIQFQNNGVVDDSQLPKDRFSAERLKGVDSTLKIQPAKLEDSAVYLCASSIISGESDVTQYFGPGTRLLVL.

The CDR3 coding sequence is TGTGCCAGTTTCACAGGGGCAGATACGCAGTATTTT. Translating it yields CASFTGADTQYF. This rearrangement joins TRBV6-5 to TRBJ2-3, with 7 positions matching TRBD1. This CDR3 contains 12 residues. In germline, CDR1 is MNHEY, CDR2 SVGAGI. V dropped 9 bases and J dropped 4; count of bases not matched to a gene: 4.

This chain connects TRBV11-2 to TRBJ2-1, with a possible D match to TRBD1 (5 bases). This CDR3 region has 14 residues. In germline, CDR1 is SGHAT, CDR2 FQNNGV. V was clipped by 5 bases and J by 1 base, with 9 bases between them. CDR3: CASSLGPSYNEQFF. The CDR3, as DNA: TGTGCCAGCAGCCTGGGGCCTTCCTACAATGAGCAGTTCTTC.